What follows are 16 T cell receptor beta chains derived from one specimen sequenced in a study of blood T cell repertoires in COVID-19. The repertoire was sequenced with immunoSEQ multiplex PCR; TCRdb's copy has only in-frame clones and lacks some. The sample lists around 230,000 clones; roughly 85% were seen once. Sequencing was done on a sample of peripheral blood. These receptors all come from a man aged 25 to 40 who had recovered from COVID-19.

The chain recombines TRBV7-9 with TRBJ1-4; 7 bases are shared with TRBD1. The CDR3 runs 12 residues. Per germline, CDR1 SEHNR and CDR2 FQNEAQ (reference sequence). Trimming took 3 bases from V and 11 from J; bases not matched to a gene: 3. For the CDR3, the DNA is TGTGCCAGCAGCTTCGCAGGGGGGAAACTGTTTTTT. The encoded protein is CASSFAGGKLFF.

With regard to this clone: The junction departs from germline at one end; a sequencing error may be responsible. The chain couples TRBV30 to TRBJ2-7; 10 bases map to TRBD1. Germline CDR1 is GTSNPN and CDR2 is SVGIG (reference sequence). The CDR3 is made up of 13 amino acids. As DNA, the CDR3 is TGTGCCTGGAGTAGGACAGGGGGAACCAAGCCTCTCTTC. It specifies CAWSRTGGTKPLF.

This sequence joins TRBV11-2 and TRBJ1-1; 9 bases are a match to TRBD1. The CDR3 is made up of 16 amino acids. Germline-derived CDR1 and CDR2 are SGHAT and FQNNGV. Unmatched junction bases numbered 7, after V lost 5 bases and J lost 0 bases. CDR3 in DNA: TGTGCCAGCAGCCGGGGACAGGGAAGGGTGAACACTGAAGCTTTCTTT. Amino acid sequence: CASSRGQGRVNTEAFF. Based on the CDR3 plus reference TRBV11-2 and TRBJ1-1, the full variable domain is EAGVAQSPRYKIIEKRQSVAFWCNPISGHATLYWYQQILGQGPKLLIQFQNNGVVDDSQLPKDRFSAERLKGVDSTLKIQPAKLEDSAVYLCASSRGQGRVNTEAFFGQGTRLTVV.

This clone appeared a few times. This chain connects TRBV7-2 to TRBJ1-5; 7 bases map to TRBD1. The V and J ends lost 4 bases and 3 bases, in that order; junction bases with no gene match: 6. The CDR3 is 15 amino acids. Germline CDR1 is SGHTA and CDR2 is FQGNSA. CDR3 nucleotides: TGTGCCAGCAGCTCCTCCGGGACAGACAATCAGCCCCAGCATTTT. Translating gives CASSSSGTDNQPQHF. Together with reference TRBV7-2 and TRBJ1-5, the CDR3 gives the full variable domain: GAGVSQSPSNKVTEKGKDVELRCDPISGHTALYWYRQSLGQGLEFLIYFQGNSAPDKSGLPSDRFSAERTGGSVSTLTIQRTQQEDSAVYLCASSSSGTDNQPQHFGDGTRLSIL.

This chain joins TRBV27 and TRBJ2-7, with D hard to call. The germline CDR1 and CDR2 sequences are MNHEY and SMNVEV (reference sequence). V gave up 2 bases and J gave up 6 bases, with 5 bases separating them. The CDR3 has 11 residues. CDR3 amino acids: CASSLPCEQYF. In nucleotides, the CDR3 is TGTGCCAGCAGTTTACCCTGCGAGCAGTACTTC.

The chain combines TRBV7-2 with TRBJ2-3, with TRBD2 as a possible D gene (5 bases). The CDR3 totals 16 residues. V was cut by 3 bases and J by 3 bases, with 16 bases left in between. CDR1 is SGHTA and CDR2 is FQGNSA in the germline V gene. CDR3 loop: CASSFSLTSGTDTQYF. The CDR3 nucleotides read TGTGCCAGCAGCTTTTCCCTCACCTCGGGAACAGATACGCAGTATTTT.

This rearrangement joins TRBV6-1 to TRBJ2-1; a possible D gene is TRBD1 (5 bases). Trimming took 0 bases from V and 0 from J, leaving 18 bases between them. The length of the CDR3 is 19 residues. Germline V gene sequence: CDR1 MNHNS, CDR2 SASEGT. CDR3 in amino acids: CASSEAPQGTGGSYNEQFF. CDR3 sequence (DNA): TGTGCCAGCAGTGAAGCACCCCAGGGAACAGGCGGCTCCTACAATGAGCAGTTCTTC.

The chain recombines TRBV6-4 with TRBJ2-1; D gene ambiguous. V was trimmed by 4 bases and J by 4 bases, leaving 8 bases between them. This CDR3 is built from 13 residues. Germline V gene lookup returns CDR1 MRHNA and CDR2 SNTAGT. The CDR3: CASSVELYNEQFF. As DNA, the CDR3 is TGTGCCAGCAGTGTTGAACTGTACAATGAGCAGTTCTTC.

The CDR3 loop is CSVTWGEGTEAFF. The DNA for the CDR3 is TGCAGCGTGACGTGGGGGGAGGGCACTGAAGCTTTCTTT. The chain is built from TRBV29-1 and TRBJ1-1; D is possibly TRBD1 (5 bases). This CDR3 contains 13 residues. CDR1 is SQVTM and CDR2 is ANQGSEA in the germline V gene. V gave up 6 bases and J gave up 4 bases, with 15 bases separating them.

The gene calls are TRBV30 and TRBJ1-2; no reliable D call. The CDR3 runs 12 residues. Germline-derived CDR1 and CDR2 are GTSNPN and SVGIG (reference sequence). Trimming removed 8 bases from V and 0 bases from J, with 10 bases in between. This chain's CDR3 is CAEGRPNYGYTF. CDR3 coding DNA: TGTGCCGAGGGTCGTCCTAACTATGGCTACACCTTC.

The V call is TRBV5-4, the J call TRBJ1-2; 9 nucleotides agree with TRBD1. The CDR3 has 13 residues. V lost 2 bases, J lost 6 bases, and 2 bases stayed unmatched. The germline V gene has CDR1 SGHNT and CDR2 YYREEE (reference sequence). CDR3 nucleotide sequence: TGTGCCAGCAGCTTCCGGGACAGGGATGGCTACACCTTC. It yields the protein CASSFRDRDGYTF. Drawing the rest from reference TRBV5-4 and TRBJ1-2, the complete variable domain is ETGVTQSPTHLIKTRGQQVTLRCSSQSGHNTVSWYQQALGQGPQFIFQYYREEENGRGNFPPRFSGLQFPNYSSELNVNALELDDSALYLCASSFRDRDGYTFGSGTRLTVV.

In DNA, the CDR3 is TGCGCCAGCAGCTTCGGCGAGGGTTCCTACGAGCAGTACTTC. Translated, it gives CASSFGEGSYEQYF. This chain connects TRBV4-1 to TRBJ2-7; D perhaps matches TRBD2 (5 bases). Germline CDR1 and CDR2: MGHRA and YSYEKL. Trimming left V 5 bases short and J 1 base short, with 12 bases between. CDR3 length equals 14 residues.

The rearrangement uses TRBV3-1 (or the pseudogene TRBV3-2) and TRBJ2-5, with D perhaps TRBD1 (6 bases). The CDR3 contains 13 residues. V was trimmed by 3 bases and J by 4 bases, leaving 9 bases between them. Looked up from germline, CDR1 is LGHDT and CDR2 is YNNKEL (reference sequence). CDR3 region: CASSQGARETQYF. The CDR3 coding sequence is TGTGCCAGCAGCCAGGGGGCTCGAGAGACCCAGTACTTC.

The chain is built from TRBV4-2 and TRBJ1-2; TRBD1 agrees at 11 bases. V was pared by 2 bases and J by 8 bases, with 10 bases of the junction left unmatched. Germline values: CDR1 LGHNA, CDR2 YNFKEQ. This CDR3 comprises 16 residues. CDR3 nucleotides: TGTGCCAGCAGCCAATTAATTGGGGACAGGGGGGAAGGCTACACCTTC. It translates to CASSQLIGDRGEGYTF.

The CDR3, as DNA: TGTGCCAGCAGTTACCTAACTAGCGGGGGGGCCTACGAGCAGTACTTC. Its translation: CASSYLTSGGAYEQYF. This sequence joins TRBV27 and TRBJ2-7; 13 nucleotides agree with TRBD2. This CDR3 is 16 amino acids long. Germline V gives CDR1 MNHEY, CDR2 SMNVEV (reference sequence). Trimming took 4 bases from V and 2 from J; bases not matched to a gene: 5.

This chain joins TRBV27 and TRBJ2-1; maybe TRBD2 (6 bases). Germline CDR1 and CDR2: MNHEY and SMNVEV (reference sequence). The CDR3 contains 14 residues. The V end lost 6 bases, the J end lost 7 bases, and 16 bases lay between the germline ends. In DNA form, the CDR3 reads TGTGCCAGCAGCTCTAGACTAGGTGTGAATGAGCAGTTCTTC. Translation: CASSSRLGVNEQFF.